This entry concerns a single TCR beta chain. The entry originates in a study of shared clonotypes between healthy human individuals. Deep level was the assay's run setting. DNA at 150 to 200 ng, approximately 30,000 T cell genomes, went into sorted-subset replicate PCRs. The method was immunoSEQ multiplex PCR; TCRdb's version includes in-frame clones alone and lacks a portion of them. This table holds approximately 640,000 clones, less than 95% found once. Trimming took off 7 bases at V and 2 bases at J, with 17 bases between the two ends. Germline CDR1 is LGHNA and CDR2 is YSLEER. This CDR3 contains 15 residues. CD45RO+ cells joined CCR7-negative CD45RA+ TemRA cells to form CD8 memory.

This clonotype was sampled from a man aged 18 to 30 in good health. Some clones in this sample may be carry-over from other donors' samples. The sequencing input was memory CD8+ T cells from PBMCs. Subset meaning: CD45RO+ cells pooled with CCR7-negative TemRA cells. The chain is built from TRBV4-3 and TRBJ2-5; maybe TRBD1 (6 bases). The CDR3 loop is CASTPPGHPQETQYF. CDR3 nucleotide sequence: TGCGCCAGCACCCCGCCGGGACACCCACAAGAGACCCAGTACTTC.